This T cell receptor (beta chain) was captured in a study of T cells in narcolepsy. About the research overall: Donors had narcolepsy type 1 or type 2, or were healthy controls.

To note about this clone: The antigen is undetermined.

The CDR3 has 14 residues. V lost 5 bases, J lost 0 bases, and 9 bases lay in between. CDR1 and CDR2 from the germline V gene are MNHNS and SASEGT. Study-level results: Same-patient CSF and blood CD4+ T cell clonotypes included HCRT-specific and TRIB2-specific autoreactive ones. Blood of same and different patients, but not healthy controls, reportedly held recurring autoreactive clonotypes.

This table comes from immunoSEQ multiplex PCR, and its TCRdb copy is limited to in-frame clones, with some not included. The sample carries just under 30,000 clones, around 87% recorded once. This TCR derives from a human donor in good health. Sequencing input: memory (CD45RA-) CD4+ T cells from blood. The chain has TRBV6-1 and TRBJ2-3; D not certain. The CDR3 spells CASSPLTSTDTQYF. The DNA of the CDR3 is TGTGCCAGCAGTCCCCTGACTAGCACAGATACGCAGTATTTT.